Listed below are T cell receptor beta chains from one sample, sequenced in a study of blood T cell repertoires in COVID-19. Data came from immunoSEQ multiplex PCR; TCRdb stores just in-frame clones and leaves some out. Of 150,000 to 200,000 clones in the sample, around nine tenths were seen once. Sequencing used PBMCs or T cells enriched from blood (not recorded which). The receptors originated from a woman younger than 30 who had recovered from COVID-19. CDR3s include the opening cysteine and the closing phenylalanine or tryptophan. The D gene is left open where the match is weak. Not every row has a clone size; where given, it reads once, few, many or a size class.

>18|TRBD2|.|TRBV30|TRBJ2-1
CAWSLLFGLAGESDEQFF
TGTGCCTGGAGCCTACTGTTTGGACTAGCGGGAGAGAGCGATGAGCAGTTCTTC
>13|TRBD1|.|TRBV6-4|TRBJ1-5
CASSQDRGQPQHF
TGTGCCAGCAGCCAAGACAGGGGTCAGCCCCAGCATTTT
>16|TRBD1|.|TRBV27|TRBJ1-6
CASSDRPGQGNSPLHF
TGTGCCAGCAGCGATCGTCCGGGACAGGGGAATTCACCCCTCCACTTT
>17|TRBD2|.|TRBV4-2|TRBJ2-3
CASSLRLAGFSTDTQYF
TGTGCCAGCAGCCTCCGACTAGCGGGATTTAGCACAGATACGCAGTATTTT
>14|TRBD2|.|TRBV19|TRBJ2-7
CASTPTSGSYEQYF
TGTGCCAGTACCCCGACTAGCGGGAGCTACGAGCAGTACTTC
>15|TRBD1|.|TRBV28|TRBJ1-4
CASSVQGATNEKLFF
TGTGCCAGCAGTGTTCAGGGGGCTACTAATGAAAAACTGTTTTTT
>14|TRBD1|once|TRBV27|TRBJ1-1
CASSLDRVSPEAFF
TGTGCCAGCAGTTTAGACAGGGTAAGCCCTGAAGCTTTCTTT
>11|.|.|TRBV29-1|TRBJ2-1
CSGRLVAEQFF
TGCAGCGGCAGACTAGTCGCCGAGCAGTTCTTC
>16|.|.|TRBV14|TRBJ2-1
CASSQDRRYGYNEQFF
TGTGCCAGCAGCCAAGATCGCAGGTATGGTTACAATGAGCAGTTCTTC
>15|TRBD1|.|TRBV5-1|TRBJ2-7
CASSLGPGQGYEQYF
TGCGCCAGCAGCTTGGGGCCGGGACAGGGTTACGAGCAGTACTTC
>15|.|.|TRBV11-3|TRBJ2-1
CASSLGGNSYNEQFF
TGTGCCAGCAGCTTAGGAGGGAACTCCTACAATGAGCAGTTCTTC
>13|TRBD1|.|TRBV27|TRBJ1-2
CASSSGQGYGYTF
TGTGCCAGCAGTTCGGGACAGGGATATGGCTACACCTTC
>16|.|.|TRBV4-1|TRBJ1-5
CASSRQDGKSNQPQHF
TGCGCCAGCAGCCGACAGGACGGGAAGAGCAATCAGCCCCAGCATTTT
>14|TRBD2|.|TRBV29-1|TRBJ2-1
CSVEGLAAPNEQFF
TGCAGCGTTGAGGGACTAGCGGCTCCCAATGAGCAGTTCTTC
>19|.|.|TRBV19|TRBJ1-3
CASSPHPGQLRGSGNTIYF
TGTGCCAGTAGTCCTCACCCGGGACAACTTCGAGGCTCTGGAAACACCATATATTTT
>12|.|.|TRBV29-1|TRBJ2-1
CSQLSSYNEQFF
TGCAGCCAACTGAGCTCCTACAATGAGCAGTTCTTC
>17|.|.|TRBV3-1/TRBV3-2|TRBJ1-4
CASSQGGGLFSNEKLFF
TGTGCCAGCAGCCAAGGGGGGGGGCTGTTTTCTAATGAAAAACTGTTTTTT